The 10 T cell receptor beta chains in this list originate from one sample, sequenced in a study of CD8 T cells in ankylosing spondylitis. MiXCR, applied by TCRdb to the 5' RACE reads, yields one record per CDR3 protein. Among some 180,000 distinct CDR3 sequences listed, about 20% were seen once. Sequenced material: blood, either unsorted or a sorted T cell fraction (not recorded which). These receptors originate from a male donor under 30 with ankylosing spondylitis or in good health (not recorded which).

This clonotype has at least ten counts. The rearrangement joins TRBV6-5 to TRBJ1-1; D remains ambiguous. This CDR3 spans 13 amino acids. The ends were cut back, 0 bases at V and 10 bases at J, with 12 bases in the middle. Germline values: CDR1 MNHEY, CDR2 SVGAGI. This chain's CDR3 is CASSYSLSVGAFF. Written as DNA, the CDR3 is TGTGCCAGCAGTTACTCCTTGTCAGTCGGAGCTTTCTTT.

This clonotype was seen at least ten times. The CDR3 here is CASSLERYEQYF. CDR3 DNA: TGTGCCAGCAGCTTAGAAAGATACGAGCAGTACTTC. The rearrangement links TRBV7-9 to TRBJ2-7; D not certain. The CDR3 has 12 residues. Germline assignment: CDR1 SEHNR and CDR2 FQNEAQ (reference sequence). With 1 base removed from V and 4 bases from J, the gap between germline ends came to 5 bases. Full variable domain (rest looked up from reference TRBV7-9 and TRBJ2-7): DTGVSQNPRHKITKRGQNVTFRCDPISEHNRLYWYRQTLGQGPEFLTYFQNEAQLEKSRLLSDRFSAERPKGSFSTLEIQRTEQGDSAMYLCASSLERYEQYFGPGTRLTVT.

The genes are TRBV2 and TRBJ2-1; no definite D call. Trimming took 11 bases from V and 9 from J, leaving 14 bases between them. Germline V CDR1 and CDR2: SNHLY, FYNNEI. The CDR3 consists of 11 residues. CDR3 in amino acids: CARGKVSEQFF. For the CDR3, the DNA is TGTGCCCGAGGAAAGGTGTCTGAGCAGTTCTTC.

This clonotype has ten or more counts. The rearrangement joins TRBV6-5 to TRBJ2-1, with a tentative D call TRBD1 (5 bases). Germline V CDR1 and CDR2: MNHEY, SVGAGI. With 6 bases removed from V and 5 bases from J, the gap between germline ends came to 17 bases. This CDR3 contains 15 residues. CDR3 protein: CASSIRTRVHNEQFF. The CDR3 nucleotides read TGTGCCAGCAGCATAAGGACAAGGGTGCACAATGAGCAGTTCTTC.

This clonotype was seen a handful of times. The chain is built from TRBV29-1 and TRBJ2-1, with a weak D call TRBD2 (5 bases). The germline V gene has CDR1 SQVTM and CDR2 ANQGSEA. V gave up 5 bases and J gave up 12 bases, with 17 bases separating them. The CDR3 length is 12 residues. For the CDR3, the DNA is TGCAGCGTTATCCCTCAAGTAGGAGGGCAGTTCTTC. It yields the protein CSVIPQVGGQFF.

This clonotype was recorded many times. V and J are TRBV12-3 or TRBV12-4 and TRBJ2-2; no definite D call. The CDR3 sequence is 13 residues long. V was pared by 5 bases and J by 7 bases, with 11 bases between. CDR3 nucleotide sequence: TGTGCCAGCAGTGCTGGCCCTGGCGGGGAGCTGTTTTTT. Protein: CASSAGPGGELFF.

In its sample, this clonotype was seen a few times. The rearrangement links TRBV5-4 to TRBJ2-3, with TRBD1 as a possible D gene (6 bases). The CDR3 has 13 residues. The germline CDR1 and CDR2 sequences are SGHNT and YYREEE (reference sequence). V was clipped by 4 bases and J by 10 bases, with 16 bases between them. The CDR3 here is CASSETGLEAQYF. CDR3 DNA sequence: TGTGCCAGCAGCGAGACAGGTTTGGAGGCGCAGTATTTT.

This clonotype was observed many times. This rearrangement joins TRBV6-5 to TRBJ2-4, with 7 positions matching TRBD2. Germline-derived CDR1 and CDR2 are MNHEY and SVGAGI. The V segment lost 6 bases and the J segment 0 bases; nucleotides outside the gene matches: 14. The CDR3 is made up of 18 amino acids. The CDR3 DNA follows: TGTGCCAGCAGACCTTCTCTTCTAGCGGCCCTAGCCAAAAACATTCAGTACTTC. Translated: CASRPSLLAALAKNIQYF.

This clonotype was found many times. This chain connects TRBV4-2 to TRBJ2-2; 13 nucleotides match TRBD2. Germline lookup yields CDR1 LGHNA and CDR2 YNFKEQ. CDR3 length: 18 amino acids. The V segment lost 0 bases and the J segment 5 bases; nucleotides outside the gene matches: 6. CDR3 nucleotide sequence: TGTGCCAGCAGCCAAGATTTTCGGACTAGCGGGAGTACCGGGGAGCTGTTTTTT. Amino acids: CASSQDFRTSGSTGELFF.

The V gene is TRBV7-2, the J gene TRBJ2-5; tentative D call: TRBD2 (6 bases). Per the germline V gene, CDR1 is SGHTA and CDR2 is FQGNSA. This CDR3 region has 14 residues. Trimming pared 7 bases from V and 2 bases from J, leaving 14 bases between. The CDR3 here is CASNVGTFQETQYF. DNA for the CDR3: TGTGCCAGCAACGTGGGGACTTTTCAAGAGACCCAGTACTTC.